This TCR beta chain was sequenced for a study of technical replicates of blood from several donors. The repertoire was sequenced with immunoSEQ multiplex PCR; TCRdb's copy has only in-frame clones and lacks some. The repertoire consists of some 71,000 clones, with around 97% occurring once and the leading ten covering approximately 0.18%. Germline lookup yields CDR1 MGHRA and CDR2 YSYEKL. V lost 0 bases and J lost 3; bases outside the gene matches: 8. This CDR3 region has 18 residues. The TCR comes from a human donor in good health. The sequenced sample was T cells isolated from PBMCs. The J gene is TRBJ2-3, the V gene TRBV4-1, with TRBD2 matching 11 bases. The CDR3 here is CASSQEGLAGGVTDTQYF. CDR3 in DNA: TGCGCCAGCAGCCAAGAAGGACTAGCGGGTGGGGTGACAGATACGCAGTATTTT.